Listed here are 26 T cell receptor beta chains from one sample, sequenced in a study of PD-L1 blockade in urothelial cancer. Clones were read by immunoSEQ multiplex PCR, and TCRdb kept only the in-frame ones, dropping some. The sample carries tens of thousands of clones, about 72% recorded once. The material was PBMCs, obtained around atezolizumab (anti-PD-L1) treatment. These receptors all come from a man between 65 and 85 years old with urothelial cancer.

A word on this clone: Other DNA sequences in this sample translate to the same CDR3. The V gene is TRBV4-1, the J gene TRBJ2-1, with D possibly being TRBD2 (6 bases). The CDR3 length is 16 residues. V shed 0 bases and J shed 0 bases, with 9 bases lying between them. CDR1 and CDR2 from the germline V gene are MGHRA and YSYEKL. CDR3 sequence reads: CASSQDAGSSYNEQFF. Written as DNA, the CDR3 is TGCGCCAGCAGCCAAGATGCGGGGAGCTCCTACAATGAGCAGTTCTTC.

The CDR3 sequence is CASSQASNIQYF. CDR3 bases: TGCGCCAGCAGCCAAGCCTCCAACATTCAGTACTTC. V gene TRBV4-1 combines with J gene TRBJ2-4; D is undetermined. Trimming removed 1 base at V and 7 bases at J, with 5 bases between. The CDR3 has 12 residues. Germline V lookup: CDR1 MGHRA, CDR2 YSYEKL.

This clone was counted only a few times. V and J are TRBV7-2 and TRBJ2-7; D is undetermined. Trimming left V 2 bases short and J 2 bases short, with 7 bases between. The CDR3 has 13 amino acids. The germline V gene encodes CDR1 SGHTA and CDR2 FQGNSA. DNA for the CDR3: TGTGCCAGCAGCTTATGGCAGGCCTACGAGCAGTACTTC. Translation gives CASSLWQAYEQYF.

V and J are TRBV25-1 and TRBJ2-7; 8 nucleotides agree with TRBD1. The CDR3 length is 14 residues. J was trimmed by 4 bases and V by 5 bases; bases with no gene match: 7. Germline assignment: CDR1 MGHDK and CDR2 SYGVNS. The CDR3 nucleotides are TGTGCCAGCAGTTTGCAGGGGGCGCGGTACGAGCAGTACTTC. Its protein product is CASSLQGARYEQYF.

The J gene is TRBJ2-3, the V gene TRBV15; 8 bases are a match to TRBD1. CDR1 and CDR2 from the germline V gene are LNHNV and YYDKDF (reference sequence). V gave up 1 base and J gave up 3 bases; unmatched junction bases: 3. The CDR3 has 15 residues. As DNA, the CDR3 is TGTGCCACCAGCAGAGCAGGGGGCGGGACAGATACGCAGTATTTT. Amino acid sequence: CATSRAGGGTDTQYF.

V gene TRBV5-1 combines with J gene TRBJ1-2, with a weak D call TRBD1 (6 bases). V was pared by 4 bases and J by 2 bases, with 15 bases between. The length of the CDR3 is 15 residues. CDR1 is SGHRS and CDR2 is YFSETQ in the germline V gene. CDR3 in amino acids: CASSRTDRNNYGYTF. The CDR3 DNA reads TGCGCCAGCAGCAGAACCGACAGGAACAACTATGGCTACACCTTC.

The gene calls are TRBV12-5 and TRBJ2-1; D possibly corresponds to TRBD2 (6 bases). The V gene lost 4 bases and the J gene lost 9 bases, with 7 bases spanning the gap. The germline gives CDR1 LGHNT, CDR2 FRNRAP. The CDR3 extends over 11 amino acids. Written as DNA, the CDR3 is TGTGCTAGTGGTTGGGGAGGTGAGCAGTTCTTC. It encodes CASGWGGEQFF. Variable domain in full (rest from reference TRBV12-5 and TRBJ2-1): DARVTQTPRHKVTEMGQEVTMRCQPILGHNTVFWYRQTMMQGLELLAYFRNRAPLDDSGMPKDRFSAEMPDATLATLKIQPSEPRDSAVYFCASGWGGEQFFGPGTRLTVL.

The V call is TRBV9, the J call TRBJ2-5, with D maybe TRBD1 (6 bases). Germline V CDR1 and CDR2: SGDLS, YYNGEE. This CDR3 region has 14 residues. Between the trimmed V and J ends, which lost 4 bases and 4 bases, there was a span of 14 bases. Written as DNA, the CDR3 is TGTGCCAGCAGCCAGGGGAAGGGGCGAGAGACCCAGTACTTC. It yields the protein CASSQGKGRETQYF.

J is TRBJ2-3 and V is TRBV9; D unresolved. Looked up from germline, CDR1 is SGDLS and CDR2 is YYNGEE. This CDR3 region has 16 residues. V lost 0 bases and J 0 bases, leaving 11 bases between the germline ends. The CDR3 coding sequence is TGTGCCAGCAGCGTAGAGTGGCAGACTAGCACAGATACGCAGTATTTT. Translating gives CASSVEWQTSTDTQYF.

This clone has a single count. V and J are TRBV6-1 and TRBJ1-5, with TRBD1 as a possible D gene (5 bases). This CDR3 spans 13 amino acids. V gave up 4 bases and J gave up 3 bases, with 7 bases separating them. CDR1 is MNHNS, CDR2 SASEGT, per germline. CDR3 amino acids: CASSGQLNQPQHF. The CDR3 nucleotides read TGTGCCAGCAGTGGACAGCTCAATCAGCCCCAGCATTTT.

This rearrangement joins TRBV19 to TRBJ1-2; TRBD1 aligns across 7 bases. Germline V CDR1 and CDR2: LNHDA, SQIVND (reference sequence). The V segment lost 8 bases and the J segment 8 bases; nucleotides outside the gene matches: 8. CDR3 size: 12 residues. The CDR3 reads CASGPGQRGYTF. CDR3 coding DNA: TGTGCCAGTGGCCCGGGACAGCGGGGCTACACCTTC.

The chain has TRBV25-1 and TRBJ1-4; D unclear. This CDR3 is built from 14 residues. Trimming removed 5 bases at V and 1 base at J, with 8 bases between. Germline V CDR1 and CDR2: MGHDK, SYGVNS. The DNA of the CDR3 is TGTGCCAGCAGTTATCCGGGAACTAATGAAAAACTGTTTTTT. Its protein product is CASSYPGTNEKLFF.

The rearrangement links TRBV5-4 to TRBJ1-1; D might be TRBD1 (5 bases). CDR3 length: 15 residues. CDR1 is SGHNT, CDR2 YYREEE, per germline (reference sequence). V was clipped by 6 bases and J by 1 base, with 16 bases between them. CDR3 nucleotide sequence: TGTGCCAGCACCCCTGGGGCATCGAAGAACACTGAAGCTTTCTTT. This gives the protein CASTPGASKNTEAFF. The full variable domain, completed using reference TRBV5-4 and TRBJ1-1, is ETGVTQSPTHLIKTRGQQVTLRCSSQSGHNTVSWYQQALGQGPQFIFQYYREEENGRGNFPPRFSGLQFPNYSSELNVNALELDDSALYLCASTPGASKNTEAFFGQGTRLTVV.

The genes are TRBV6-6 and TRBJ2-3; no firm D call. Per germline, CDR1 MNHNY and CDR2 SVGAGI (reference sequence). The CDR3 totals 11 residues. V dropped 6 bases and J dropped 6 bases, with 7 bases sitting between them. CDR3 in amino acids: CASRTYDTQYF. CDR3 nucleotides: TGTGCCAGCAGAACCTACGATACGCAGTATTTT.

This chain links TRBV5-4 with TRBJ2-6, with 8 positions matching TRBD1. The germline V gene encodes CDR1 SGHNT and CDR2 YYREEE (reference sequence). Trimming at V came to 3 bases and at J to 2 bases, leaving 4 bases not matched to a gene. The CDR3 spans 16 residues. The CDR3 reads CASSSLRGPGANVLTF. The CDR3 DNA follows: TGTGCCAGCAGCTCCCTCAGGGGGCCTGGGGCCAACGTCCTGACTTTC. The full variable domain, rest sourced from reference TRBV5-4 and TRBJ2-6, is ETGVTQSPTHLIKTRGQQVTLRCSSQSGHNTVSWYQQALGQGPQFIFQYYREEENGRGNFPPRFSGLQFPNYSSELNVNALELDDSALYLCASSSLRGPGANVLTFGAGSRLTVL.

The J gene is TRBJ2-5, the V gene TRBV5-1; 7 bases fit TRBD1. Trimming at V came to 5 bases and at J to 2 bases, leaving 6 bases not matched to a gene. Germline V gives CDR1 SGHRS, CDR2 YFSETQ. The CDR3 sequence is 14 residues long. CDR3 sequence reads: CASRLGTAQETQYF. The CDR3 DNA follows: TGCGCCAGCAGACTCGGGACAGCTCAAGAGACCCAGTACTTC.

This chain connects TRBV5-6 to TRBJ2-1; D may be TRBD2 (6 bases). The CDR3 is 16 amino acids. In germline, CDR1 is SGHDT, CDR2 YYEEEE. Trimming pared 5 bases from V and 0 bases from J, leaving 15 bases between. CDR3: CASSRLAEGSYNEQFF. The CDR3 DNA follows: TGTGCCAGCAGTAGGTTAGCGGAGGGCTCCTACAATGAGCAGTTCTTC.

The V and J genes are TRBV2 and TRBJ1-4; D is perhaps TRBD1 (5 bases). The CDR3 sequence is 16 residues long. Trimming left V 0 bases short and J 5 bases short, with 13 bases between. CDR1 is SNHLY, CDR2 FYNNEI, per germline. The CDR3 protein is CASSEARWGLNEKLFF. Here the CDR3 DNA reads TGTGCCAGCAGTGAAGCGCGTTGGGGACTAAATGAAAAACTGTTTTTT.

With regard to this clone: One base away lies a much larger clone, so this may be a sequencing read error. The rearrangement uses TRBV11-2 and TRBJ2-7, with 10 bases matching TRBD1. Germline-derived CDR1 and CDR2 are SGHAT and FQNNGV. CDR3 length: 14 residues. Trimming removed 4 bases from V and 2 bases from J; junction bases left unmatched: 2. The CDR3 sequence: CASSSGTGAYEQYF. In DNA, the CDR3 is TGTGCCAGCAGCTCCGGGACAGGGGCCTACGAGCAGTACTTC.

The chain carries TRBV30 and TRBJ2-7; 9 bases fit TRBD2. Germline CDR1 and CDR2: GTSNPN and SVGIG (reference sequence). The junction had 5 bases not matched to a gene; V was cut back by 5 bases and J by 0 bases. CDR3 size: 14 residues. CDR3 region: CAWGSGRPSYEQYF. As DNA, the CDR3 is TGTGCCTGGGGTAGCGGGAGACCCTCCTACGAGCAGTACTTC.

The V call is TRBV4-3, the J call TRBJ1-2, with TRBD1 identical over 11 bases. The CDR3 is 15 amino acids. V shed 2 bases and J 6 bases; nucleotides not matched to a gene: 5. Germline assignment: CDR1 LGHNA and CDR2 YSLEER. The CDR3 reads CASSQSWTGGDGYTF. In nucleotides, the CDR3 is TGCGCCAGCAGCCAATCATGGACAGGGGGCGATGGCTACACCTTC.

The chain is built from TRBV4-3 and TRBJ1-2; 7 nucleotides match TRBD1. The ends lost 1 base at V and 3 bases at J; junction bases unmatched: 2. Germline V CDR1 and CDR2: LGHNA, YSLEER. The CDR3 sequence is 14 residues long. CDR3 sequence reads: CASSQGDRDYGYTF. The CDR3 bases are TGCGCCAGCAGCCAAGGAGACAGGGACTATGGCTACACCTTC.

V and J are TRBV4-1 and TRBJ2-5; the D gene is possibly TRBD1 (6 bases). Trimming pared 1 base from V and 5 bases from J, leaving 14 bases between. The CDR3 runs to 15 residues. Germline V gene sequence: CDR1 MGHRA, CDR2 YSYEKL. CDR3 nucleotides: TGCGCCAGCAGCCAAGCCACTGGGGGCCGGGAGACCCAGTACTTC. Its protein product is CASSQATGGRETQYF.

This chain uses TRBV9 with TRBJ2-7; 7 bases line up with TRBD1. The V gene end was trimmed by 4 bases and the J gene end by 6 bases; junction bases not matched to a gene: 7. Germline V gene sequence: CDR1 SGDLS, CDR2 YYNGEE. The CDR3 consists of 13 residues. The CDR3 spells CASSRDRLSEQYF. For the CDR3, the DNA is TGTGCCAGCAGCCGGGACAGACTGAGCGAGCAGTACTTC.

The genes are TRBV6-7 and TRBJ1-1; 7 bases agree with TRBD1. TRBV6-7 is recorded as an ORF, its role being uncertain. V gave up 2 bases and J gave up 0 bases; unmatched junction bases: 21. This CDR3 is 21 amino acids long. CDR3 amino acids: CASSYPSPRQGGSRMNTEAFF. The DNA for the CDR3 is TGTGCCAGCAGTTACCCCTCACCTCGACAGGGAGGATCGAGAATGAACACTGAAGCTTTCTTT.

This chain links TRBV29-1 with TRBJ1-5, with 7 nucleotides matching TRBD1. The CDR3 is 14 amino acids. The V and J ends lost 6 bases and 2 bases, in that order; junction bases with no gene match: 7. Germline CDR1 is SQVTM and CDR2 is ANQGSEA. As DNA, the CDR3 is TGCAGCGTCGTTACAGGGGCGGGCAATCAGCCCCAGCATTTT. The encoded protein is CSVVTGAGNQPQHF.